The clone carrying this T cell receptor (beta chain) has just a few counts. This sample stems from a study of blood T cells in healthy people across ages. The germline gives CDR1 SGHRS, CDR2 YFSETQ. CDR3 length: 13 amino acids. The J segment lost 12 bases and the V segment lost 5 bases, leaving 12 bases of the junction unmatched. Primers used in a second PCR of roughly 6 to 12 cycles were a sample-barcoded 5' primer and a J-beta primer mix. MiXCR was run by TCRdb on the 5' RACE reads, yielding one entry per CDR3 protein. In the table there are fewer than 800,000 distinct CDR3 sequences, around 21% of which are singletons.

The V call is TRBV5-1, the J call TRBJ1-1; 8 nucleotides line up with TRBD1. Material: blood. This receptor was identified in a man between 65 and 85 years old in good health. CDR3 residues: CASRGTDRGAPFF. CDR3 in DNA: TGCGCCAGCAGGGGGACAGACAGGGGTGCACCTTTCTTT.